One and the same sample provided the 18 T cell receptor beta chains below, sequenced in a study of blood T cell repertoires in COVID-19. Profiled with immunoSEQ multiplex PCR; TCRdb holds only in-frame clones, not every one. The table has roughly 80,000 clones, about nine tenths seen once. Sequencing used peripheral blood. The receptors here all came from a man aged 50 to 59 with COVID-19, enrolled during active disease.

The chain employs TRBV9 and TRBJ2-2, with 7 bases matching TRBD2. Germline CDR1 and CDR2: SGDLS and YYNGEE. This CDR3 is built from 16 residues. The trim removed 3 bases at V and 2 bases at J, leaving 7 bases unmatched. CDR3: CASSEGPSGNTGELFF. DNA for the CDR3: TGTGCCAGCAGCGAGGGGCCTAGCGGCAACACCGGGGAGCTGTTTTTT.

J is TRBJ1-4 and V is TRBV28, with D tentatively TRBD1 (6 bases). Germline assignment: CDR1 MDHEN and CDR2 SYDVKM. The CDR3 runs to 14 residues. V was shortened by 1 base and J by 7 bases, with 10 bases between the two germline ends. This CDR3 is CASSLLQGTEKLFF. As DNA, the CDR3 is TGTGCCAGCAGTTTATTACAGGGAACTGAAAAACTGTTTTTT.

The CDR3 loop reads CATSDRKAGELFF. The CDR3 DNA reads TGTGCCACCAGTGACAGGAAGGCCGGGGAGCTGTTTTTT. The V call is TRBV24-1, the J call TRBJ2-2, with no clear D. Germline values: CDR1 KGHDR, CDR2 SFDVKD. Trimming shortened V by 4 bases and J by 6 bases, and 8 bases separated the two germline ends. This CDR3 spans 13 amino acids.

The rearrangement uses TRBV19 and TRBJ2-1; 7 bases align to TRBD2. V lost 1 base, J lost 0 bases, and 12 bases stayed unmatched. The CDR3 runs 19 residues. Germline V gene data show CDR1 as LNHDA and CDR2 as SQIVND (reference sequence). The CDR3 DNA reads TGTGCCAGTAGTATAGGACGAGCGTTAACGGGAGGCTCCTACAATGAGCAGTTCTTC. Its translation: CASSIGRALTGGSYNEQFF.

The chain links TRBV9 to TRBJ2-1; 8 bases map to TRBD2. CDR3 length equals 13 residues. Per the germline V gene, CDR1 is SGDLS and CDR2 is YYNGEE. With 3 bases clipped from V and 7 bases from J, the junction kept 3 bases outside the gene matches. The CDR3 sequence: CASSALAENEQFF. Here the CDR3 DNA reads TGTGCCAGCAGCGCACTAGCGGAGAATGAGCAGTTCTTC.

This chain connects TRBV6-1 to TRBJ1-4; 8 nucleotides line up with TRBD1. The CDR3 runs 16 residues. The V and J ends lost 2 bases and 7 bases, in that order; junction bases with no gene match: 9. CDR1 and CDR2 (germline): MNHNS, SASEGT. The CDR3 bases are TGTGCCAGCAGTGAAATCCGCCAGGGGGCTGGTGAAAAACTGTTTTTT. Amino acids: CASSEIRQGAGEKLFF.

The rearrangement joins TRBV19 to TRBJ1-1, with D possibly matching TRBD1 (5 bases). Germline values: CDR1 LNHDA, CDR2 SQIVND (reference sequence). The V gene lost 1 base and the J gene lost 3 bases, with 9 bases spanning the gap. The CDR3 covers 14 residues. CDR3 amino acids: CASSIGGDYTEAFF. The CDR3 DNA follows: TGTGCCAGTAGTATAGGGGGGGACTACACTGAAGCTTTCTTT. Full variable domain (outside the CDR3, taken from reference TRBV19 and TRBJ1-1): DGGITQSPKYLFRKEGQNVTLSCEQNLNHDAMYWYRQDPGQGLRLIYYSQIVNDFQKGDIAEGYSVSREKKESFPLTVTSAQKNPTAFYLCASSIGGDYTEAFFGQGTRLTVV.

The chain recombines TRBV2 with TRBJ2-6, with D possibly matching TRBD1 (5 bases). CDR3 size: 15 residues. With 7 bases removed from V and 0 bases from J, the gap between germline ends came to 10 bases. The germline CDR1 and CDR2 sequences are SNHLY and FYNNEI. This CDR3 reads CASNFQGSGANVLTF. CDR3 in DNA: TGTGCCAGCAATTTCCAGGGCTCTGGGGCCAACGTCCTGACTTTC.

This clone was observed a few times. The chain recombines TRBV28 with TRBJ1-3; 9 bases align to TRBD1. J was trimmed by 1 base and V by 6 bases; bases with no gene match: 7. CDR3 size: 16 residues. Germline V gene sequence: CDR1 MDHEN, CDR2 SYDVKM. CDR3 DNA sequence: TGTGCCAGCAGGGAGACAGGGGGAGTTTCTGGAAACACCATATATTTT. This translates into CASRETGGVSGNTIYF.

The gene calls are TRBV24-1 and TRBJ2-5; D call uncertain. Germline assignment: CDR1 KGHDR and CDR2 SFDVKD. CDR3 length: 14 amino acids. V dropped 4 bases and J dropped 1 base, with 9 bases sitting between them. CDR3 protein: CATSDPTTQETQYF. The CDR3 region has the DNA TGTGCCACCAGTGACCCCACTACCCAAGAGACCCAGTACTTC.

The chain has TRBV6-1 and TRBJ2-3; 7 positions agree with TRBD2. CDR1 and CDR2 (germline): MNHNS, SASEGT. This CDR3 has 14 residues. Unmatched junction bases numbered 1, after V lost 3 bases and J lost 1 base. This CDR3 reads CASSDAGGTDTQYF. The DNA of the CDR3 is TGTGCCAGCAGTGATGCGGGGGGCACAGATACGCAGTATTTT.

The chain uses TRBV19 and TRBJ2-2, with TRBD2 matching over 7 bases. This CDR3 spans 15 amino acids. The V gene end was trimmed by 5 bases and the J gene end by 3 bases; junction bases not matched to a gene: 6. Germline V gene lookup returns CDR1 LNHDA and CDR2 SQIVND (reference sequence). CDR3 sequence (DNA): TGTGCCAGTAGTCCCCGTACTAGCGACACCGGGGAGCTGTTTTTT. Amino acids: CASSPRTSDTGELFF.

V usage is TRBV7-8 and J usage is TRBJ1-3; D is unclear. This CDR3 comprises 19 residues. Germline V gene lookup returns CDR1 SGHVS and CDR2 FQNEAQ. Trimming pared 3 bases from V and 0 bases from J, leaving 21 bases between. CDR3 amino acids: CASSFLLRAGSHSGNTIYF. As DNA, the CDR3 is TGTGCCAGCAGCTTTCTACTGCGGGCGGGGTCCCACTCTGGAAACACCATATATTTT.

The CDR3 sequence: CAISTGQGTSGSAYEQYF. The CDR3 region has the DNA TGTGCCATCAGCACCGGACAGGGGACTAGCGGGAGTGCCTACGAGCAGTACTTC. The chain carries TRBV10-3 and TRBJ2-7, with 14 nucleotides matching TRBD2. Germline-derived CDR1 and CDR2 are ENHRY and SYGVKD. The CDR3 loop spans 18 amino acids. V shed 6 bases, J shed 2 bases, and the junction held 12 bases outside the gene matches.

The chain recombines TRBV6-2 or TRBV6-3 with TRBJ1-1; TRBD1 matches 9 bases. Losses at the gene ends were 2 bases for V and 4 bases for J; bases not matched to a gene: 2. The CDR3 contains 14 residues. The germline V gene has CDR1 MNHEY and CDR2 SVGEGT. The chain's CDR3 is CASSYQTGGTEAFF. CDR3 DNA: TGTGCCAGCAGTTACCAGACAGGGGGCACTGAAGCTTTCTTT.

The rearrangement joins TRBV10-3 to TRBJ1-5, with a possible D match to TRBD1 (6 bases). CDR3 size: 14 residues. Trimming pared 5 bases from V and 7 bases from J, leaving 15 bases between. CDR1 is ENHRY and CDR2 is SYGVKD in the germline V gene. The CDR3 spells CAISPQGIKQPQHF. The CDR3 region has the DNA TGTGCCATCAGTCCACAGGGAATTAAGCAGCCCCAGCATTTT.

J is TRBJ2-5 and V is TRBV11-2; D is uncertain. V gave up 3 bases and J gave up 5 bases, with 4 bases separating them. This CDR3 comprises 11 residues. The germline V gene encodes CDR1 SGHAT and CDR2 FQNNGV. CDR3 DNA: TGTGCCAGCAGCTTCGGGGAGACCCAGTACTTC. Its translation: CASSFGETQYF.

Here the CDR3 DNA reads TGCAGTGCTAGTGCGGCGACTAGCGTTTCCGGGGAGCTGTTTTTT. This gives the protein CSASAATSVSGELFF. The V and J genes are TRBV20-1 and TRBJ2-2; 8 bases are a match to TRBD2. Per germline, CDR1 DFQATT and CDR2 SNEGSKA (reference sequence). The CDR3 is made up of 15 amino acids. With 3 bases clipped from V and 6 bases from J, the junction kept 9 bases outside the gene matches.